The source of this TCR beta chain is a study of beta chain features in type 1 diabetes. Reverse transcription of all isolated RNA meant that expressed TCRB transcripts were sequenced. Libraries were prepared by immunoSEQ multiplex PCR; TCRdb keeps only in-frame clonotypes and omits some of them. This sample has approximately 170,000 clones; roughly 60% occur once, and the top ten carry about 0.091%. Points from the study as a whole: Among all four CD4+ subsets, Type 1 diabetes patients had TCRB CDR3s that were moderately but significantly shorter.

This clone has a handful of counts. No antigen is known for it. This sequence was found in a man aged 25 to 45 with type 1 diabetes. What was sequenced was naive CD4+ T cells from blood.

The CDR3 loop reads CASSVAPASPFQETQYF. The DNA for the CDR3 is TGTGCCAGCAGCGTAGCTCCGGCGTCGCCGTTCCAAGAGACCCAGTACTTC. V and J are TRBV9 and TRBJ2-5; the D is unclear. This CDR3 has 17 residues. Between the trimmed V and J ends, which lost 0 bases and 1 base, there was a span of 16 bases. CDR1 is SGDLS, CDR2 YYNGEE, per germline.